This TCR beta chain was obtained from a study of CXCR3-negative and CXCR3-positive naive CD8 T cells. Findings and limits, study-wide: A higher hydrophobicity marked the TRB CDR3s of CXCR3-positive naive cells versus CXCR3-negative naive cells. Naive cells used TRBV-TRBJ genes in much the same way whether CXCR3-negative or CXCR3-positive; memory cells did not.

In germline, CDR1 is SGHDN, CDR2 FVKESK. The CDR3 consists of 15 residues. 5' RACE that incorporated UMI labels was used to prepare the TRB cDNA libraries. Following a re-call of the 5' RACE reads, TCRdb has one entry per CDR3 protein and lacks DNA. The sample totals roughly 80,000 distinct CDR3 sequences. Sorts that each held 250,000 to 300,000 cells were run in triplicate for every CD8+ T cell subset. A remark on this clonotype: Its specificity is unknown.

The chain employs TRBV14 and TRBJ2-1; TCRdb selects TRBD2, and the lack of DNA leaves this call unchecked. Source material: naive CXCR3+ CD8+ T cells from blood. Stated subset: CD45RO-CCR7+CD27+CD95- naive CD8+ T cells expressing CXCR3 (TNR3+). The sequence came from a human donor in good health. Some clones in this sample may be carry-over from other donors' samples. This CDR3 reads CASSQWTSGDNEQFF.